This record covers a single T cell receptor (beta chain). V trimming: 2 bases; J trimming: 4 bases; junction bases outside the gene matches: 11. This CDR3 has 17 amino acids. Germline V CDR1 and CDR2: MGHRA, YSYEKL. The assay was immunoSEQ multiplex PCR, and TCRdb's table has in-frame clones only and misses some. The data contain tens of thousands of clones, 82% of them singletons. The sample belongs to a study of blood T cell repertoires in COVID-19. Sequencing was performed on peripheral blood. The V gene is TRBV4-1, the J gene TRBJ2-7; 10 nucleotides agree with TRBD1. The clonotype was recovered from a human donor in a cohort sampled during active COVID-19. CDR3 amino acids: CASSQPRQGALGYEQYF. The CDR3 DNA follows: TGCGCCAGCAGCCAACCCCGACAGGGGGCTCTCGGGTACGAGCAGTACTTC.